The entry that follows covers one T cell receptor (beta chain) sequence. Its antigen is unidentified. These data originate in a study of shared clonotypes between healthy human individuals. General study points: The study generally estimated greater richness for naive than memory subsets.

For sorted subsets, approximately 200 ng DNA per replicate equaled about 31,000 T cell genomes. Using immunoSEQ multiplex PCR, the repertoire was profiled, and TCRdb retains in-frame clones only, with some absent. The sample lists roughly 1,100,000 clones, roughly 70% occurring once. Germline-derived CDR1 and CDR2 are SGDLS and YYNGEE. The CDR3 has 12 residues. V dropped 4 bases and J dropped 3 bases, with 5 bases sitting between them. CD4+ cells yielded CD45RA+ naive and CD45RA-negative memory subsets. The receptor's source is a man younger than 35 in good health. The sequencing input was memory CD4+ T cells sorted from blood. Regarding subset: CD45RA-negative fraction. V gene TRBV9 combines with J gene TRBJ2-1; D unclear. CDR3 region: CASSRLYNEQFF. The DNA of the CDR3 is TGTGCCAGCAGCCGGCTCTACAATGAGCAGTTCTTC.